Below are 31 T cell receptor beta chains sequenced from a single sample in a study of blood T cells in healthy people across ages. Primed by a sample-barcoded 5' primer and a J-beta primer mix, a second PCR proceeded for 7 to 11 cycles. TCRdb fed the 5' RACE reads into MiXCR, producing one record per CDR3 protein. The sample holds about 1.7 million distinct CDR3 sequences, 28% seen once. The sample taken for sequencing was blood. The receptors stem from a woman under 40 in good health.

This clonotype occurred many times. The gene calls are TRBV18 and TRBJ2-3; D gene uncertain. The germline CDR1 and CDR2 sequences are KGHSH and LQKENI. Trimming took 3 bases from V and 2 from J, leaving 6 bases between them. This CDR3 contains 13 residues. The CDR3 DNA is TGTGCCAGCTCACCGGCAGTCACAGATACGCAGTATTTT. Translation: CASSPAVTDTQYF.

The J gene is TRBJ2-1, the V gene TRBV12-3 or TRBV12-4, with 7 nucleotides matching TRBD1. The CDR3 consists of 15 residues. J lost 6 bases, V lost 5 bases, and 10 bases had no gene match. The CDR3 protein is CASSGSGGSPNEQFF. DNA for the CDR3: TGTGCCAGCAGTGGATCAGGGGGTAGCCCCAATGAGCAGTTCTTC.

Turning to this clonotype: A read error may be the cause here, since a much bigger clone is one base away. The J gene is TRBJ1-2, the V gene TRBV6-1; D perhaps matches TRBD1 (5 bases). The germline V gene encodes CDR1 MNHNS and CDR2 SASEGT. The CDR3 contains 12 residues. CDR3 coding DNA: TGTGTCAGCACCGGGGGTATCTATGGCTACACCTTC. Encoded protein: CVSTGGIYGYTF.

The rearrangement links TRBV7-9 to TRBJ2-1; D call uncertain. Germline V gene data show CDR1 as SEHNR and CDR2 as FQNEAQ (reference sequence). V lost 5 bases to trimming and J lost 10 bases, with 12 bases between them. The CDR3 is 12 amino acids. In DNA form, the CDR3 reads TGTGCCAGCAGCCCCGGCGCCCTCGAGCAGTTCTTC. Translated: CASSPGALEQFF.

This chain links TRBV20-1 with TRBJ2-5; D is undetermined. Trimming left V 2 bases short and J 3 bases short, with 13 bases between. Germline V gives CDR1 DFQATT, CDR2 SNEGSKA (reference sequence). The CDR3 has 14 residues. CDR3 amino acids: CSARSGAEEETQYF. CDR3 DNA sequence: TGCAGTGCTAGATCAGGAGCCGAAGAAGAGACCCAGTACTTC.

In regard to this clonotype: Being one base from a much bigger clone, this may be a read error. The chain combines TRBV29-1 with TRBJ1-2; the match to TRBD1 covers 8 bases. The CDR3 has 14 amino acids. Germline CDR1 reads SQVTM; CDR2 reads ANQGSEA. The CDR3 region has the DNA TGCAGCGTTGTCTTTCCGGACAGGGAGGATGGCCACACCTTC. Its translation is CSVVFPDREDGHTF.

This clonotype has ten or more counts. This sequence joins TRBV9 and TRBJ2-1, with 9 bases matching TRBD2. From germline, CDR1 is SGDLS and CDR2 YYNGEE. This CDR3 contains 11 residues. CDR3 coding DNA: TGTGGAGCTAGCGGGGAGAATGAGCAGTTCTTC. The encoded protein is CGASGENEQFF.

The sample holds a few counts of this clonotype. The chain has TRBV3-1 and TRBJ1-1; D ambiguous. The germline V gene encodes CDR1 LGHDT and CDR2 YNNKEL (reference sequence). This CDR3 has 13 amino acids. V was pared by 3 bases and J by 4 bases, with 9 bases between. The CDR3 DNA sequence: TGTGCCAGCAGCCACGGTGCGGTCACTGAAGCTTTCTTT. This gives the protein CASSHGAVTEAFF. The full variable domain, completed using reference TRBV3-1 and TRBJ1-1, is DTAVSQTPKYLVTQMGNDKSIKCEQNLGHDTMYWYKQDSKKFLKIMFSYNNKELIINETVPNRFSPKSPDKAHLNLHINSLELGDSAVYFCASSHGAVTEAFFGQGTRLTVV.

The chain uses TRBV4-3 and TRBJ2-7; D might be TRBD1 (5 bases). The CDR3 has 15 residues. Germline CDR1 LGHNA, CDR2 YSLEER. Trimming cost V 2 bases and J 2 bases, with 13 bases left between them. The CDR3 here is CASSQSPGQPYEQYF. In DNA, the CDR3 is TGCGCCAGCAGCCAAAGCCCTGGACAACCCTACGAGCAGTACTTC.

This clonotype was picked up many times. V is TRBV20-1 and J is TRBJ2-3, with TRBD2 as a possible D gene (6 bases). This CDR3 is 14 amino acids long. V gave up 6 bases and J gave up 0 bases, with 13 bases separating them. In germline, CDR1 is DFQATT, CDR2 SNEGSKA (reference sequence). The DNA of the CDR3 is TGCAGTGCCAAACTAGCCCGAAGCACAGATACGCAGTATTTT. Amino acids: CSAKLARSTDTQYF.

This clonotype was seen ten or more times. V and J are TRBV4-3 and TRBJ2-7; D unresolved. Trimming took off 1 base at V and 4 bases at J, with 17 bases between the two ends. Germline V lookup: CDR1 LGHNA, CDR2 YSLEER. CDR3 length: 16 residues. CDR3 nucleotides: TGCGCCAGCAGCCAAGTCGTGTTTTCCCCTTCGTACGAGCAGTACTTC. It specifies CASSQVVFSPSYEQYF.

This rearrangement joins TRBV2 to TRBJ1-6; a weak D match, TRBD1 (6 bases). With 10 bases removed from V and 8 bases from J, the gap between germline ends came to 15 bases. The CDR3 sequence is 13 residues long. The germline CDR1 and CDR2 sequences are SNHLY and FYNNEI. CDR3 region: CATHRDHYSPLHF. DNA of the CDR3: TGTGCCACCCACAGGGATCACTATTCACCCCTCCACTTT.

This clonotype has just a few counts. J is TRBJ2-1 and V is TRBV4-1, with 11 bases that match TRBD2. Germline V CDR1 and CDR2: MGHRA, YSYEKL. V trimming: 0 bases; J trimming: 5 bases; junction bases outside the gene matches: 6. The CDR3 loop spans 17 amino acids. As DNA, the CDR3 is TGCGCCAGCAGCCAAGACTGGGCTAGCGGGGGGAACAATGAGCAGTTCTTC. It codes for CASSQDWASGGNNEQFF.

The J gene is TRBJ2-7, the V gene TRBV4-1; perhaps TRBD2 as D (6 bases). The DNA end is a closer match to TRBJ2-5, so the J assignment may be wrong. Germline CDR1 reads MGHRA; CDR2 reads YSYEKL. This CDR3 spans 13 amino acids. CDR3 in amino acids: CASSIPGERTQYF. The CDR3 coding sequence is TGCGCCAGCAGCATCCCGGGAGAAAGGACCCAGTACTTC.

The V and J genes are TRBV10-3 and TRBJ2-3, with D perhaps TRBD2 (5 bases). Germline CDR1 reads ENHRY; CDR2 reads SYGVKD. This CDR3 has 16 residues. With 6 bases removed from V and 0 bases from J, the gap between germline ends came to 16 bases. This CDR3 reads CAIRAGLAASTDTQYF. CDR3 sequence (DNA): TGTGCCATCAGAGCCGGACTGGCAGCGAGCACAGATACGCAGTATTTT.

This clonotype occurred many times. The genes are TRBV10-3 and TRBJ2-7, with D perhaps matching TRBD2 (5 bases). CDR3 size: 18 residues. Trimming left V 4 bases short and J 2 bases short, with 24 bases between. Per the germline V gene, CDR1 is ENHRY and CDR2 is SYGVKD. The CDR3 DNA follows: TGTGCCATCAGTGCCACCCCCGGAGGCAGACAAATAACCTACGAGCAGTACTTC. Amino acid sequence: CAISATPGGRQITYEQYF.

This clonotype was seen just once. A read error may be the cause here, since a much bigger clone is one base away. The V gene is TRBV10-3, the J gene TRBJ2-1, with TRBD1 matching 8 bases. The CDR3 runs 13 residues. V was clipped by 8 bases and J by 10 bases; unmatched bases: 10. The germline CDR1 and CDR2 sequences are ENHRY and SYGVKD. The CDR3 DNA is TGTGCCATCGCGGAGACAGGGGAATACGAGCAGTTCTTC. This gives the protein CAIAETGEYEQFF.

For this clonotype: Just one base apart from a much larger clone, this may be a read error. The chain joins TRBV12-3 or TRBV12-4 to TRBJ2-7; D gene uncertain. The length of the CDR3 is 15 residues. Trimming removed 1 base at V and 7 bases at J, with 17 bases between. The CDR3 region is CASSLVGLEYNEQYF. The CDR3 DNA follows: TGTGCCAGCAGTTTAGTAGGGCTTGAGTACAATGAGCAGTACTTC.

Worth noting for this clonotype: One junction end disagrees with the germline gene, perhaps due to a read error. This chain uses TRBV28 with TRBJ2-2; 8 bases fit TRBD2. Germline V CDR1 and CDR2: MDHEN, SYDVKM. The CDR3 spans 16 residues. The CDR3 DNA follows: TGTGCCAGCAGAGGCGGGGGGACCCTCCTCACCGGGGAGCCGTTTTTT. Amino acid sequence: CASRGGGTLLTGEPFF. The full variable domain, in which reference TRBV28 and TRBJ2-2 provide the parts outside the CDR3, is DVKVTQSSRYLVKRTGEKVFLECVQDMDHENMFWYRQDPGLGLRLIYFSYDVKMKEKGDIPEGYSVSREKKERFSLILESASTNQTSMYLCASRGGGTLLTGEPFFGEGSRLTVL.

The table lists this clonotype with many counts. V is TRBV15 and J is TRBJ2-5; 8 bases are shared with TRBD2. The CDR3 contains 15 residues. The V gene end was trimmed by 4 bases and the J gene end by 5 bases; junction bases not matched to a gene: 9. Looked up from germline, CDR1 is LNHNV and CDR2 is YYDKDF (reference sequence). DNA for the CDR3: TGTGCCACCAGCAATCCTCGGGGGGGCGATGAGACCCAGTACTTC. Translated, it gives CATSNPRGGDETQYF.

The V call is TRBV5-1, the J call TRBJ2-7, with 13 bases matching TRBD2. The CDR3 contains 15 residues. V dropped 3 bases and J dropped 4; count of bases not matched to a gene: 4. CDR1 and CDR2 from the germline V gene are SGHRS and YFSETQ. The CDR3 loop is CASSWTSGGLYEQYF. The CDR3 DNA is TGCGCCAGCAGCTGGACTAGCGGGGGCCTATACGAGCAGTACTTC.

A remark on this clonotype: The junction departs from germline at one end; a sequencing error may be responsible. The V gene is TRBV15, the J gene TRBJ2-7; D possibly corresponds to TRBD2 (5 bases). There are 15 residues in the CDR3. The germline V gene has CDR1 LNHNV and CDR2 YYDKDF (reference sequence). The CDR3: CVTSRDNRETYEQYF. Here the CDR3 DNA reads TGTGTCACCAGCAGAGATAACCGGGAAACCTACGAGCAGTACTTC.

The rearrangement links TRBV3-1 to TRBJ2-3; 9 bases align to TRBD2. Losses at the gene ends were 0 bases for V and 1 base for J; bases not matched to a gene: 5. Germline V gives CDR1 LGHDT, CDR2 YNNKEL (reference sequence). CDR3 length: 17 amino acids. Here the CDR3 reads CASSQDGASGGTDTQYF. As DNA, the CDR3 is TGTGCCAGCAGCCAAGACGGAGCTAGCGGGGGCACAGATACGCAGTATTTT.

This clonotype occurred many times. The chain couples TRBV7-2 to TRBJ2-1, with TRBD2 matching 8 bases. Losses at the gene ends were 4 bases for V and 2 bases for J; bases not matched to a gene: 7. This CDR3 contains 16 residues. CDR1 and CDR2 from the germline V gene are SGHTA and FQGNSA. The CDR3 spells CASSYTGTSTYNEQFF. The CDR3 nucleotides are TGTGCCAGCAGCTACACCGGGACTAGTACCTACAATGAGCAGTTCTTC.

This chain joins TRBV5-1 and TRBJ2-7; D call uncertain. The CDR3 covers 15 residues. Trimming left V 3 bases short and J 6 bases short, with 19 bases between. Germline CDR1 reads SGHRS; CDR2 reads YFSETQ. The CDR3 region has the DNA TGCGCCAGCAGCTCGTCGTTGTCTAGAGTAGGCGAGCAGTACTTC. It specifies CASSSSLSRVGEQYF.

The V call is TRBV2, the J call TRBJ1-1, with a tentative D call TRBD1 (5 bases). The CDR3 extends over 13 amino acids. Looked up from germline, CDR1 is SNHLY and CDR2 is FYNNEI. The germline V and J ends were trimmed by 5 bases and 6 bases, with 13 bases remaining between them. CDR3 residues: CASSPQGSAEAFF. The CDR3 DNA reads as TGTGCCAGCAGTCCCCAGGGTTCAGCTGAAGCTTTCTTT.

V and J are TRBV28 and TRBJ2-5; no clear D. V was clipped by 6 bases and J by 3 bases, with 11 bases between them. The CDR3 contains 13 residues. Germline CDR1 MDHEN, CDR2 SYDVKM. The chain's CDR3 is CASSPQAEETQYF. CDR3 coding DNA: TGTGCCAGCAGCCCCCAGGCCGAAGAGACCCAGTACTTC.

This clonotype has a handful of counts. The genes are TRBV24-1 and TRBJ1-5; tentatively, D is TRBD1 (6 bases). V lost 4 bases to trimming and J lost 4 bases, with 13 bases between them. CDR1 is KGHDR and CDR2 is SFDVKD in the germline V gene. This CDR3 is built from 15 residues. The CDR3 is CATSDPRTDNQPQHF. The CDR3 nucleotides read TGTGCCACCAGTGACCCCCGGACAGATAATCAGCCCCAGCATTTT.

This clonotype was observed a few times. The chain joins TRBV15 to TRBJ1-4; no definite D call. CDR3 length equals 15 residues. Germline V lookup: CDR1 LNHNV, CDR2 YYDKDF (reference sequence). The V end was cut by 0 bases, the J end by 8 bases, with 13 bases between. The CDR3 DNA follows: TGTGCCACCAGCAGAGATCGGCAGGCCCGGGAAAAACTGTTTTTT. This translates into CATSRDRQAREKLFF. Full variable domain (outside the CDR3, taken from reference TRBV15 and TRBJ1-4): DAMVIQNPRYQVTQFGKPVTLSCSQTLNHNVMYWYQQKSSQAPKLLFHYYDKDFNNEADTPDNFQSRRPNTSFCFLDIRSPGLGDTAMYLCATSRDRQAREKLFFGSGTQLSVL.

This chain links TRBV5-6 with TRBJ1-1, with D possibly TRBD1 on 6 matching bases. Trimming left V 1 base short and J 3 bases short, with 19 bases between. Germline loops: CDR1 SGHDT, CDR2 YYEEEE. This CDR3 has 17 residues. This chain's CDR3 is CASSLLGGYNQDTEAFF. The CDR3 nucleotides read TGTGCCAGCAGCTTGTTGGGGGGCTACAATCAAGACACTGAAGCTTTCTTT.

The gene calls are TRBV7-2 and TRBJ2-3; 14 bases are shared with TRBD2. The CDR3 spans 16 residues. The V gene's germline CDR1 is SGHTA and CDR2 FQGNSA. The trim removed 5 bases at V and 5 bases at J, leaving 6 bases unmatched. The CDR3 sequence: CASSQGTSGSGDTQYF. The CDR3 coding sequence is TGTGCCAGCAGCCAGGGGACTAGCGGGAGTGGAGATACGCAGTATTTT.